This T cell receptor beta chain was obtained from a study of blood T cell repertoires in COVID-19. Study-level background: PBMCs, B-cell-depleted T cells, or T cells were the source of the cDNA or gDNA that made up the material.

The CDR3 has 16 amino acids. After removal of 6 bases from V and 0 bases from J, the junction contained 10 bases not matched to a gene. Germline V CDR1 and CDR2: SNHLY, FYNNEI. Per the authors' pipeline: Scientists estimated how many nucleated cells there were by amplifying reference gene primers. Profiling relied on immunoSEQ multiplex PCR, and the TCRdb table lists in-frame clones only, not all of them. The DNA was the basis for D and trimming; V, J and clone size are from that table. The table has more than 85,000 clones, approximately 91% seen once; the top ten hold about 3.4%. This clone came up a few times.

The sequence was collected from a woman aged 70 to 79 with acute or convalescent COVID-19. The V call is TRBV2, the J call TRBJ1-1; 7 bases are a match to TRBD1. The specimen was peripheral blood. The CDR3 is CASSEQGIVMNTEAFF. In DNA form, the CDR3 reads TGTGCCAGCAGCGAACAGGGGATCGTTATGAACACTGAAGCTTTCTTT.